This TCR beta chain was documented in a study of blood T cell repertoires in COVID-19. Libraries were prepared by immunoSEQ multiplex PCR; TCRdb keeps only in-frame clonotypes and omits some of them. The table shows over 450,000 clones, with approximately 88% occurring only once. The V end lost 4 bases, the J end lost 1 base, and 12 bases lay between the germline ends. Germline V gene lookup returns CDR1 SGHTS and CDR2 YDEGEE. CDR3 length: 15 amino acids. The chain combines TRBV5-8 with TRBJ1-5; D is uncertain. The sequenced sample was peripheral blood. The origin of this receptor is a woman in her forties or fifties with COVID-19, enrolled during active disease. Here the CDR3 DNA reads TGTGCCAGCAGCCGGTCCGGGGAAAGCAATCAGCCCCAGCATTTT. Translation gives CASSRSGESNQPQHF.